The 32 T cell receptor beta chains below come from one sample, sequenced in a study of blood T cell repertoires in COVID-19. Clones were sequenced by immunoSEQ multiplex PCR, and TCRdb holds only the in-frame ones, with some missing. The data hold approximately 340,000 clones, with 91% observed a single time. The sequencing input was PBMCs or T cells enriched from blood (not recorded which). The receptors were sampled from a woman between 40 and 50 years old who had been exposed to COVID-19.

The V and J genes are TRBV6-5 and TRBJ2-1; 8 nucleotides agree with TRBD2. With V trimmed by 8 bases and J by 4 bases, 7 bases remained unmatched. Germline V lookup: CDR1 MNHEY, CDR2 SVGAGI. The CDR3 spans 14 residues. The CDR3 DNA reads as TGTGCCAGCCACAAGCGGGAGAAGTACAATGAGCAGTTCTTC. Its translation is CASHKREKYNEQFF.

In its sample, this clone was seen once. The V gene is TRBV5-8, the J gene TRBJ1-3, with a tentative D call TRBD1 (6 bases). This CDR3 comprises 16 residues. The V end was cut by 4 bases, the J end by 0 bases, with 14 bases between. Germline V CDR1 and CDR2: SGHTS, YDEGEE. The CDR3 DNA reads TGTGCCAGCAGCCGGACAGACACAATCTCTGGAAACACCATATATTTT. Its protein product is CASSRTDTISGNTIYF.

This chain joins TRBV5-1 and TRBJ1-5, with 7 bases fitting TRBD1. The CDR3 spans 15 residues. V lost 4 bases to trimming and J lost 5 bases; unmatched junction nucleotides: 9. Germline V lookup: CDR1 SGHRS, CDR2 YFSETQ. The CDR3 region is CASSPSGRGDQPQHF. The CDR3 nucleotides are TGCGCCAGCAGCCCCTCTGGCAGGGGGGATCAGCCCCAGCATTTT. The variable domain in full, completed from reference TRBV5-1 and TRBJ1-5, reads KAGVTQTPRYLIKTRGQQVTLSCSPISGHRSVSWYQQTPGQGLQFLFEYFSETQRNKGNFPGRFSGRQFSNSRSEMNVSTLELGDSALYLCASSPSGRGDQPQHFGDGTRLSIL.

The chain couples TRBV27 to TRBJ1-1; 7 bases line up with TRBD1. The trim removed 7 bases at V and 0 bases at J, leaving 5 bases unmatched. CDR1 is MNHEY, CDR2 SMNVEV, per germline (reference sequence). The CDR3 sequence is 14 residues long. The CDR3 DNA reads as TGTGCCAGCAACAAGGGACAGTTGAACACTGAAGCTTTCTTT. This translates into CASNKGQLNTEAFF.

V and J are TRBV18 and TRBJ2-1; possible D gene TRBD1, 5 bases. V lost 3 bases and J 10 bases, leaving 16 bases between the germline ends. Germline CDR1 is KGHSH and CDR2 is LQKENI. This CDR3 region has 14 residues. The CDR3 region has the DNA TGTGCCAGCTCACCCTCCGTAGGGGCTGGGGAGCAGTTCTTC. It specifies CASSPSVGAGEQFF.

V gene TRBV2 combines with J gene TRBJ1-1; D uncertain. The CDR3 runs 13 residues. CDR1 is SNHLY, CDR2 FYNNEI, per germline. Between the trimmed V and J ends, which lost 4 bases and 3 bases, there was a span of 9 bases. The CDR3 nucleotides are TGTGCCAGCAGTGGGGCCAGAGACACTGAAGCTTTCTTT. Translating gives CASSGARDTEAFF.

Regarding this clone: A single base separates this from a much larger clone, so it may be a read error. The chain combines TRBV19 with TRBJ2-7; 8 positions agree with TRBD1. CDR1 is LNHDA and CDR2 is SQIVND in the germline V gene (reference sequence). V gave up 2 bases and J gave up 0 bases; unmatched junction bases: 3. The CDR3 is made up of 15 amino acids. This chain's CDR3 is CASSITGTGSYEQYF. For the CDR3, the DNA is TGTGCCAGTAGTATAACCGGGACAGGCTCCTACGAGCAGTACTTC.

This chain links TRBV5-8 with TRBJ1-5; no reliable D call. CDR1 and CDR2 from the germline V gene are SGHTS and YDEGEE. Trimming left V 1 base short and J 7 bases short, with 15 bases between. CDR3 length equals 15 residues. CDR3 protein: CASSLLTGSSQPQHF. The CDR3 coding sequence is TGTGCCAGCAGCTTGTTGACTGGAAGCAGCCAGCCCCAGCATTTT. Together with reference TRBV5-8 and TRBJ1-5, the CDR3 gives the full variable domain: EAGVTQSPTHLIKTRGQQATLRCSPISGHTSVYWYQQALGLGLQFLLWYDEGEERNRGNFPPRFSGRQFPNYSSELNVNALELEDSALYLCASSLLTGSSQPQHFGDGTRLSIL.

The chain joins TRBV19 to TRBJ1-6; TRBD1 might be the D (6 bases). V was shortened by 9 bases and J by 8 bases, with 17 bases between the two germline ends. Germline CDR1 and CDR2: LNHDA and SQIVND (reference sequence). This CDR3 has 14 residues. CDR3 amino acids: CASAIGGPYSPLHF. In DNA form, the CDR3 reads TGTGCCAGCGCCATAGGGGGACCGTATTCACCCCTCCACTTT.

The gene calls are TRBV19 and TRBJ1-4; possible D gene TRBD1, 6 bases. From germline, CDR1 is LNHDA and CDR2 SQIVND (reference sequence). Deletions cut 5 bases from V and 7 bases from J, with 17 bases between. This CDR3 contains 15 residues. The CDR3 region has the DNA TGTGCCAGTAGTTCCTCGGCCCCACAGGGTGAAAAACTGTTTTTT. It translates to CASSSSAPQGEKLFF.

The chain recombines TRBV7-2 with TRBJ1-2; D not resolved. The ends were cut back, 2 bases at V and 4 bases at J, with 14 bases in the middle. The CDR3 length is 15 residues. The germline CDR1 and CDR2 sequences are SGHTA and FQGNSA. The CDR3 sequence is CASSLKPGERYGYTF. CDR3 coding DNA: TGTGCCAGCAGCTTAAAACCCGGTGAGCGCTATGGCTACACCTTC. The full variable domain, completed using reference TRBV7-2 and TRBJ1-2, is GAGVSQSPSNKVTEKGKDVELRCDPISGHTALYWYRQSLGQGLEFLIYFQGNSAPDKSGLPSDRFSAERTGGSVSTLTIQRTQQEDSAVYLCASSLKPGERYGYTFGSGTRLTVV.

The V gene is TRBV6-5, the J gene TRBJ2-3, with 13 bases lining up with TRBD2. Germline V gene sequence: CDR1 MNHEY, CDR2 SVGAGI. This CDR3 has 15 residues. The V segment lost 11 bases and the J segment 9 bases; nucleotides outside the gene matches: 14. As DNA, the CDR3 is TGTGCCGGGGGCGGACTAGCGGGGGACGTTGGCACGCAGTATTTT. It specifies CAGGGLAGDVGTQYF.

CDR3 region: CASSLMRDVYNEQFF. The CDR3 DNA follows: TGTGCCAGCAGCTTAATGCGGGACGTTTACAATGAGCAGTTCTTC. This chain links TRBV7-3 with TRBJ2-1; D is perhaps TRBD2 (6 bases). The CDR3 extends over 15 amino acids. Germline CDR1 SGHTA, CDR2 FQGTGA. V was trimmed by 1 base and J by 4 bases, leaving 11 bases between them.

The chain links TRBV3-1 (or the pseudogene TRBV3-2) to TRBJ2-1; 10 bases are a match to TRBD2. The CDR3 contains 15 residues. V shed 4 bases, J shed 5 bases, and the junction held 5 bases outside the gene matches. The germline V gene has CDR1 LGHDT and CDR2 YNNKEL (reference sequence). The CDR3 here is CASSPRAGGNNEQFF. The CDR3 DNA reads TGTGCCAGCAGCCCTCGAGCGGGGGGGAACAATGAGCAGTTCTTC.

The rearrangement uses TRBV21-1 and TRBJ1-1. TRBV21-1 is flagged as a pseudogene. This CDR3 spans 11 amino acids. CDR3 sequence: CASSTLGEAFF. CDR3 DNA sequence: TGTGCCAGCAGCACGCTAGGTGAAGCTTTCTTT.

The genes are TRBV2 and TRBJ2-3, with 8 nucleotides matching TRBD2. Trimming removed 6 bases from V and 5 bases from J; junction bases left unmatched: 13. CDR1 and CDR2 from the germline V gene are SNHLY and FYNNEI. The CDR3 sequence is 16 residues long. Written as DNA, the CDR3 is TGTGCCAGCAGGGAATTAGCGGGGAACGTCCGAGATACGCAGTATTTT. The encoded protein is CASRELAGNVRDTQYF.

In DNA, the CDR3 is TGTGCCATCAGTGAGTCGGGAGGGTGGTCCGCCGATCAAGCCCAGCATTTT. It encodes CAISESGGWSADQAQHF. The chain carries TRBV10-3 and TRBJ1-5; D is uncertain. V gave up 0 bases and J gave up 11 bases, with 23 bases separating them. Germline V CDR1 and CDR2: ENHRY, SYGVKD. The CDR3 is made up of 17 amino acids.

J is TRBJ1-1 and V is TRBV27, with TRBD1 matching 7 bases. Germline-derived CDR1 and CDR2 are MNHEY and SMNVEV (reference sequence). There are 13 residues in the CDR3. After removal of 5 bases from V and 7 bases from J, the junction contained 7 bases not matched to a gene. CDR3 sequence reads: CASSPTGAFEAFF. The CDR3 bases are TGTGCCAGCAGTCCAACAGGGGCCTTTGAAGCTTTCTTT.

This clone was observed a few times. This chain links TRBV5-1 with TRBJ1-2, with TRBD1 matching 7 bases. CDR1 SGHRS and CDR2 YFSETQ come from the germline V gene. J was trimmed by 4 bases and V by 4 bases; bases with no gene match: 1. CDR3 length equals 12 residues. CDR3 nucleotide sequence: TGCGCCAGCAGCCGGGACAGCTATGGCTACACCTTC. Its translation is CASSRDSYGYTF. Full variable domain (rest looked up from reference TRBV5-1 and TRBJ1-2): KAGVTQTPRYLIKTRGQQVTLSCSPISGHRSVSWYQQTPGQGLQFLFEYFSETQRNKGNFPGRFSGRQFSNSRSEMNVSTLELGDSALYLCASSRDSYGYTFGSGTRLTVV.

The CDR3 DNA follows: TGTGCCTGGAGACAGTCAAGTTCACCCCTCCACTTT. It translates to CAWRQSSSPLHF. The rearrangement links TRBV30 to TRBJ1-6; D remains ambiguous. Germline V gene sequence: CDR1 GTSNPN, CDR2 SVGIG (reference sequence). V lost 3 bases and J 9 bases, leaving 9 bases between the germline ends. The CDR3 loop spans 12 amino acids. The full variable domain, in which reference TRBV30 and TRBJ1-6 provide the parts outside the CDR3, is SQTIHQWPATLVQPVGSPLSLECTVEGTSNPNLYWYRQAAGRGLQLLFYSVGIGQISSEVPQNLSASRPQDRQFILSSKKLLLSDSGFYLCAWRQSSSPLHFGNGTRLTVT.

The J gene is TRBJ1-3, the V gene TRBV5-4; D unresolved. Trimming removed 2 bases at V and 6 bases at J, with 9 bases between. This CDR3 has 13 residues. Germline V gene sequence: CDR1 SGHNT, CDR2 YYREEE (reference sequence). CDR3 region: CASSFNEKNTIYF. The CDR3 region has the DNA TGTGCCAGCAGCTTTAATGAGAAAAACACCATATATTTT.

The chain recombines TRBV30 with TRBJ1-1; D ambiguous. V was trimmed by 4 bases and J by 1 base, leaving 4 bases between them. The CDR3 length is 11 residues. Germline V gene lookup returns CDR1 GTSNPN and CDR2 SVGIG (reference sequence). This CDR3 reads CAWKPNTEAFF. In DNA, the CDR3 is TGTGCCTGGAAGCCGAACACTGAAGCTTTCTTT.

The gene calls are TRBV14 and TRBJ1-6; D may be TRBD1 (6 bases). This CDR3 is 14 amino acids long. V was cut by 3 bases and J by 7 bases, with 10 bases left in between. CDR1 is SGHDN and CDR2 is FVKESK in the germline V gene. The CDR3 reads CASSHRGRNSPLHF. The CDR3 nucleotides are TGTGCCAGCAGCCACAGGGGTAGAAATTCACCCCTCCACTTT.

The CDR3 nucleotides are TGTGCCGCGGGAGGGGCGGAAAACTATGGCTACACCTTC. It encodes CAAGGAENYGYTF. The rearrangement uses TRBV7-9 and TRBJ1-2, with a possible D match to TRBD1 (5 bases). V was pared by 11 bases and J by 2 bases, with 15 bases between. The CDR3 runs 13 residues. CDR1 is SEHNR and CDR2 is FQNEAQ in the germline V gene (reference sequence).

The V gene is TRBV5-5, the J gene TRBJ2-3; no definite D call. V was clipped by 0 bases and J by 1 base, with 6 bases between them. CDR3 length: 14 residues. Germline V gene sequence: CDR1 SGHKS, CDR2 YYEKEE (reference sequence). The CDR3 DNA reads as TGTGCCAGCAGCTTGGCGCGCGGCACAGATACGCAGTATTTT. Its translation is CASSLARGTDTQYF.

In its sample, this clone was seen once. The chain links TRBV7-9 to TRBJ1-4; 12 bases agree with TRBD1. The CDR3 is 18 amino acids. Per germline, CDR1 SEHNR and CDR2 FQNEAQ (reference sequence). V was pared by 1 base and J by 5 bases, with 8 bases of the junction left unmatched. The CDR3 here is CASSLGWDRGRGNEKLFF. In nucleotides, the CDR3 is TGTGCCAGCAGCTTAGGTTGGGACAGGGGGCGGGGAAATGAAAAACTGTTTTTT.

The chain couples TRBV5-1 to TRBJ1-2; 7 bases fit TRBD1. Germline assignment: CDR1 SGHRS and CDR2 YFSETQ. After removal of 4 bases from V and 0 bases from J, the junction contained 9 bases not matched to a gene. The CDR3 consists of 16 residues. CDR3 nucleotides: TGCGCCAGCAGCCCTGGACAGGCTATTTCTAACTATGGCTACACCTTC. This gives the protein CASSPGQAISNYGYTF.

The CDR3 bases are TGTGCCAGCAGCCCAGGGGACGGTTTTCCTAATTCACCCCTCCACTTT. Encoded protein: CASSPGDGFPNSPLHF. This chain links TRBV21-1 with TRBJ1-6; no check of the table's D call, TRBD1, against the DNA was made. TRBV21-1 is tagged as a pseudogene. The CDR3 spans 16 residues.

This chain connects TRBV29-1 to TRBJ2-7; 10 bases line up with TRBD1. This CDR3 has 12 amino acids. Unmatched junction bases numbered 8, after V lost 6 bases and J lost 9 bases. Germline lookup yields CDR1 SQVTM and CDR2 ANQGSEA. In nucleotides, the CDR3 is TGCAGCGTAGAACCCGGGACAGGGGCGCAGTACTTC. Its protein product is CSVEPGTGAQYF.

This clone has just one count. V usage is TRBV11-1 and J usage is TRBJ1-1; 8 bases map to TRBD1. V was clipped by 7 bases and J by 1 base; unmatched bases: 8. The germline gives CDR1 SGHAT, CDR2 FQDESV (reference sequence). The CDR3 length is 15 residues. Here the CDR3 DNA reads TGTGCCAGCACCGTCATAACAGGGGGGAACACTGAAGCTTTCTTT. Its translation is CASTVITGGNTEAFF.

This clone was recorded only once. The gene calls are TRBV6-4 and TRBJ2-5, with unresolved D. Trimming stripped 5 bases from V and 5 bases from J, with 15 bases between. Looked up from germline, CDR1 is MRHNA and CDR2 is SNTAGT. The CDR3 extends over 14 amino acids. The chain's CDR3 is CASSRLTHGETQYF. The CDR3 DNA follows: TGTGCCAGCAGTCGACTCACCCACGGGGAGACCCAGTACTTC.

The rearrangement links TRBV19 to TRBJ2-3; a weak D match, TRBD1 (6 bases). The V and J ends lost 3 bases and 0 bases respectively, with 10 bases between them. CDR3 size: 15 residues. Per the germline V gene, CDR1 is LNHDA and CDR2 is SQIVND (reference sequence). DNA for the CDR3: TGTGCCAGTAGTATGCTCAGGGGAAGCACAGATACGCAGTATTTT. Its translation: CASSMLRGSTDTQYF.